This TCR beta chain was profiled in a study of post-analysis software for immune sequencing data. Findings of the study overall: Patients used several TRBV segments, including TRBV5-6, TRBV5-1 and TRBV20-1, more often than controls.

The authors incorporated unique molecular identifiers into the TCR beta cDNA libraries. Each CDR3 protein is one row after TCRdb ran MiXCR on the PCR reads. The sample contains hundreds of thousands of distinct CDR3 sequences, 30% to 45% of which appear only once. As concerns this clonotype: What it recognizes is unknown. A much larger clone differs by one base, so this may be a read error.

V gave up 7 bases and J gave up 0 bases, with 15 bases separating them. The CDR3 is 15 amino acids. Per the germline V gene, CDR1 is LGHDT and CDR2 is YNNKEL (reference sequence). The genes are TRBV3-1 and TRBJ2-5; D is perhaps TRBD1 or TRBD2 (5 bases each). The clonotype was recovered from a girl under 18 with multiple sclerosis. The sequenced sample consisted of blood. The CDR3 protein is CASNLTRGYQETQYF. In nucleotides, the CDR3 is TGTGCCAGCAACCTCACGAGGGGTTACCAAGAGACCCAGTACTTC.